This TCR beta chain was observed in a study of cytomegalovirus exposure and HLA in healthy donors. At the level of the study: The 120 or so validation repertoires used a platform that matched the one used for the 500 to 700 first-cohort repertoires, as a later analysis reported.

CDR1 SGHRS and CDR2 YFSETQ come from the germline V gene. The ends lost 3 bases at V and 8 bases at J; junction bases unmatched: 5. This CDR3 spans 15 amino acids. Whole-study findings and limits: Some TCR beta chains (164 of them) were listed as cytomegalovirus-associated. Specific recognition of CMV antigens was confirmed in vitro for three chains (all CMV-associated). Some public TCRs appeared in many individuals, while most sequences were rare.

Using immunoSEQ multiplex PCR, the repertoire was profiled, and TCRdb retains in-frame clones only, with some absent. Found here are 200,000 to 250,000 clones, 80% to 90% of them singletons; the top ten hold 2.6%. With regard to this clone: Its target is not known.

The sample consisted of PBMCs. This TCR was sampled from a man younger than 35 in good health and CMV-seronegative. J is TRBJ2-4 and V is TRBV5-1, with 13 positions matching TRBD2. The CDR3 loop reads CASSSRTSGGDIQYF. In nucleotides, the CDR3 is TGCGCCAGCAGCTCCCGGACTAGCGGGGGAGACATTCAGTACTTC.